This TCR beta chain was retrieved from a study of siplizumab effects on memory and regulatory T cells. General observations from the study: In controls, roughly 25% of mappable alloreactive CD4+ clones were Treg-derived on average, versus 68.8% with siplizumab.

Using immunoSEQ multiplex PCR, the repertoire was profiled, and TCRdb retains in-frame clones only, with some absent. This sample has about 100,000 clones, with 80% to 95% found just once. As for this clone: The antigen is not known.

CDR3 length: 16 amino acids. Trimming cost V 3 bases and J 0 bases, with 14 bases left between them. Germline V gene data show CDR1 as KGHSH and CDR2 as LQKENI. The rearrangement links TRBV18 to TRBJ1-1; a weak D match, TRBD1 (5 bases). The sequence was obtained from a human donor in good health. What was sequenced was non-Treg CD4+ T cells sorted from blood. CDR3 nucleotides: TGTGCCAGCTCACCGGGCCAGGGTTTTATGAACACTGAAGCTTTCTTT. Its protein is CASSPGQGFMNTEAFF. Full variable domain (remainder filled in from reference TRBV18 and TRBJ1-1): NAGVMQNPRHLVRRRGQEARLRCSPMKGHSHVYWYRQLPEEGLKFMVYLQKENIIDESGMPKERFSAEFPKEGPSILRIQQVVRGDSAAYFCASSPGQGFMNTEAFFGQGTRLTVV.